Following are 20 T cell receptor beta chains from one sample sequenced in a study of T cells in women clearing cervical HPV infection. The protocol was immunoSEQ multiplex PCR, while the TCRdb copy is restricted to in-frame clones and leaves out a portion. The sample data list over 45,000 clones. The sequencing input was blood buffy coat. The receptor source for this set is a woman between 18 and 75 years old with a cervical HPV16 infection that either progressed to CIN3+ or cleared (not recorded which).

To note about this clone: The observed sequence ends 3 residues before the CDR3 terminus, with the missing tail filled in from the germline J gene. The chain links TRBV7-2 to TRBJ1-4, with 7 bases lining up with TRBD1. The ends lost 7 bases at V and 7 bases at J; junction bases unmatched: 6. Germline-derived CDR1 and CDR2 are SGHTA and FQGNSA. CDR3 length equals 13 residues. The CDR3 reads CASTTGLSEKLFF. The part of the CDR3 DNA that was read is TGTGCCAGCACGACAGGGCTTAGTGAAAAA.

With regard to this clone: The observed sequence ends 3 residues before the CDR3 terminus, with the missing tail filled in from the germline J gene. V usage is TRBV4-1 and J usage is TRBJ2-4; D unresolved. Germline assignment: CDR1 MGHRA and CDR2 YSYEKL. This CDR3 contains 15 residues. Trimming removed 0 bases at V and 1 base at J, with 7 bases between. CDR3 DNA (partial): TGCGCCAGCAGCCAAGATTCCGGGGCCAAAAACATT. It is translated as CASSQDSGAKNI. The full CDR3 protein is CASSQDSGAKNIQYF.

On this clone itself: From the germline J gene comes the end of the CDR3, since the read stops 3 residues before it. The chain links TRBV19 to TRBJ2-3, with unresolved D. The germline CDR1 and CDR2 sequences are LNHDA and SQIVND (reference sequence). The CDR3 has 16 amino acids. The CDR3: CASSIAGVLHQETQYF. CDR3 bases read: TGTGCCAGTAGTATAGCGGGTGTTCTCCACCAAGAGACG.

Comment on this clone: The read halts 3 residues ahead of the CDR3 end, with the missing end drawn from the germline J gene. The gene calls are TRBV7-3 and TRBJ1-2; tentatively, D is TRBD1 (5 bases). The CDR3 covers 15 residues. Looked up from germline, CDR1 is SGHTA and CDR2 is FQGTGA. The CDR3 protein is CASSAGTSGGDTYTF. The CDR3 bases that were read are TGTGCCAGCAGCGCCGGGACTAGCGGGGGTGATACC.

Incomplete CDR3 DNA: TGCGCCAGCAGCCAAGTACAGGACTATGGC. The encoded protein is CASSQVQDYG. From start to end, the CDR3 is CASSQVQDYGYTF. This chain uses TRBV4-1 with TRBJ1-2; D might be TRBD1 (5 bases). The CDR3 goes on 3 residues after the read ends, and that part is filled in from the germline J gene. With 1 base removed from V and 3 bases from J, the gap between germline ends came to 6 bases. Germline V gives CDR1 MGHRA, CDR2 YSYEKL. The CDR3 has 13 residues.

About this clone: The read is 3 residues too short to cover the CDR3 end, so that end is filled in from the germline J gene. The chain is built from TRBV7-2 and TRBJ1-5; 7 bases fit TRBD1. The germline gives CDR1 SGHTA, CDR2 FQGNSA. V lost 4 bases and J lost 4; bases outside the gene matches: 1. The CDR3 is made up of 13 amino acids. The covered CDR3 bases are TGTGCCAGCAGCTCCAGGGGGAATCAGCCC. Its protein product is CASSSRGNQP. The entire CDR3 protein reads CASSSRGNQPQHF.

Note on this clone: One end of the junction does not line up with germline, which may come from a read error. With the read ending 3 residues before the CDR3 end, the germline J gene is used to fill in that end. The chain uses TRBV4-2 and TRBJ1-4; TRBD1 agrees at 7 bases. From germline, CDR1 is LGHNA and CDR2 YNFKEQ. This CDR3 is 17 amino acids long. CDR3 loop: CASSEENRGEGHEKLFF. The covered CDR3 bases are TGTGCCAGCAGCGAAGAAAACAGGGGAGAGGGGCATGAAAAA.

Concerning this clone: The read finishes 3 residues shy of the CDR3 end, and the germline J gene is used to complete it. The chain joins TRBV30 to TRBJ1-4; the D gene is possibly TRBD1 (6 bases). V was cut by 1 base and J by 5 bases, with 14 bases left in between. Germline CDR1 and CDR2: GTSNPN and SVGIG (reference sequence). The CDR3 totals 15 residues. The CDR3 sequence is CAWSADQGPNEKLFF. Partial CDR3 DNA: TGTGCCTGGAGTGCCGACCAGGGGCCAAATGAAAAA.

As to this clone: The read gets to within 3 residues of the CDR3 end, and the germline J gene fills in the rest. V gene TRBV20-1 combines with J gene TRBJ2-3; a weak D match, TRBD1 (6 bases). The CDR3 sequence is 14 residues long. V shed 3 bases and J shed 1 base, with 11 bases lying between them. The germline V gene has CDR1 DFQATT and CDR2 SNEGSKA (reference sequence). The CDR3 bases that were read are TGCAGTGCTAGTACGGACAGCCGCACAGATACG. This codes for CSASTDSRTDT. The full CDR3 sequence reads CSASTDSRTDTQYF.

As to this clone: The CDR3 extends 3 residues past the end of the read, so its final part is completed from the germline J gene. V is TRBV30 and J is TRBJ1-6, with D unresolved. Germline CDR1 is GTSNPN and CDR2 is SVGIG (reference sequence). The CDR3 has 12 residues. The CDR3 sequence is CAWSDERRTLHF. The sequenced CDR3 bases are TGTGCCTGGAGTGACGAGCGGCGCACC.

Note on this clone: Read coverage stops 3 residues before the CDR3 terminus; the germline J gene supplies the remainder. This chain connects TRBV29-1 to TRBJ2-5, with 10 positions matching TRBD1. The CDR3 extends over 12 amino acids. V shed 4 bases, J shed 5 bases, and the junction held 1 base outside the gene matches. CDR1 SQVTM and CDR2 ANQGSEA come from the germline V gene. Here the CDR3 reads CSVGQGAETQYF. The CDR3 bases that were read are TGCAGCGTTGGACAGGGGGCTGAGACC.

The DNA read from the CDR3 is TGTGCCAGTAGTATAAGGGGACAGAGGAACAATGAC. Protein: CASSIRGQRNND. The whole CDR3 reads CASSIRGQRNNDYTF. V gene TRBV19 combines with J gene TRBJ1-2, with 7 bases fitting TRBD1. The read ends 3 residues before the CDR3 terminus; that terminus is restored from the germline J gene. The CDR3 totals 15 residues. In germline, CDR1 is LNHDA, CDR2 SQIVND (reference sequence).

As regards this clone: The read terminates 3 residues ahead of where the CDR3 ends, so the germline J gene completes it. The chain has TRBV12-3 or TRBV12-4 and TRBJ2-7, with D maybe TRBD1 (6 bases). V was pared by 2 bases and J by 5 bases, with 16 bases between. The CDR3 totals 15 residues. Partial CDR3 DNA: TGTGCCAGCAGTTTAATGGGGGCCTTTAGAAACGAG. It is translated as CASSLMGAFRNE. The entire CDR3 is CASSLMGAFRNEQYF.

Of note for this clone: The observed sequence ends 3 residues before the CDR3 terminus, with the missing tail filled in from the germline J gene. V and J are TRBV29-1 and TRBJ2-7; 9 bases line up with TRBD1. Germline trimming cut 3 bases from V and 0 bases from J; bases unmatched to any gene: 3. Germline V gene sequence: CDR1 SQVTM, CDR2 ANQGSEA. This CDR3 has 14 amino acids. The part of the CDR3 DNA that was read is TGCAGCGTTGACATGGGACAGGGCTCCTACGAG. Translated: CSVDMGQGSYE. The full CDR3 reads CSVDMGQGSYEQYF.

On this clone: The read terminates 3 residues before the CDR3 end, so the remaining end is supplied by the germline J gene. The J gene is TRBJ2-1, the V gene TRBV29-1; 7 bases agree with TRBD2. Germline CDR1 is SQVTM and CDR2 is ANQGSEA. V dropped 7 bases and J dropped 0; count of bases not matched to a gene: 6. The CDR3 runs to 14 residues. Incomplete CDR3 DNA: TGCAGCGGGGCGCGGGAGAGCTCCTACAATGAG. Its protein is CSGARESSYNE. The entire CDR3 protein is CSGARESSYNEQFF.

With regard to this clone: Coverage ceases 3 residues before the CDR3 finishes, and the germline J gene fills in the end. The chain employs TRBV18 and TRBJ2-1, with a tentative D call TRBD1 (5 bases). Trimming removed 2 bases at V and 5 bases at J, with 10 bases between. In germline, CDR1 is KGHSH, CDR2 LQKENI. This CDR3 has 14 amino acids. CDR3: CASSPGVGDNEQFF. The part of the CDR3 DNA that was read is TGTGCCAGCTCACCAGGGGTAGGGGACAATGAG.

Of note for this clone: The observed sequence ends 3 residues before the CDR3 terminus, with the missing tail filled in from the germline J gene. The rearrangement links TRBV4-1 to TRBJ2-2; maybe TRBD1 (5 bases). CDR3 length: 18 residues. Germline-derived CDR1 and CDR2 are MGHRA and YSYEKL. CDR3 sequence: CASSQLPLDSSHNSPLFF. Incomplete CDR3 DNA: TGCGCCAGCAGCCAACTTCCCCTTGACAGTTCTCATAATTCACCG.

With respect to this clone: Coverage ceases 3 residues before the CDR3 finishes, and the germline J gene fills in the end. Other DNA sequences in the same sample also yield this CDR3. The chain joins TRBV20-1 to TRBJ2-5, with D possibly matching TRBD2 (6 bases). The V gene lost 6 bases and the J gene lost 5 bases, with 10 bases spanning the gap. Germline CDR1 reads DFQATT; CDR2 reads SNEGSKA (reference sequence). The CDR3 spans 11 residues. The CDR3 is CSAGGGETQYF. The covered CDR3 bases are TGCAGTGCCGGGGGTGGGGAGACC.

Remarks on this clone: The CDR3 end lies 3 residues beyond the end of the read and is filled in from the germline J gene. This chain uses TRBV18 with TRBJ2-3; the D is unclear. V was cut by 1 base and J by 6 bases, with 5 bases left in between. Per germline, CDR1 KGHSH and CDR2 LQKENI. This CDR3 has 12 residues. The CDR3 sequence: CASSPRSDTQYF. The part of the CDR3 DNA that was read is TGTGCCAGCTCACCACGTAGCGATACG.

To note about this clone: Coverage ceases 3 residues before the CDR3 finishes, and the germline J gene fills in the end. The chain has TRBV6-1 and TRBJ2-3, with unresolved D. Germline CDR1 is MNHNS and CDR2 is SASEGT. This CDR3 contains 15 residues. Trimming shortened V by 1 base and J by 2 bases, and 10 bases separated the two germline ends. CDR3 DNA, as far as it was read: TGTGCCAGCAGTGAAGGACTCCGGTTCACAGATACG. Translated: CASSEGLRFTDT. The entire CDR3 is CASSEGLRFTDTQYF.